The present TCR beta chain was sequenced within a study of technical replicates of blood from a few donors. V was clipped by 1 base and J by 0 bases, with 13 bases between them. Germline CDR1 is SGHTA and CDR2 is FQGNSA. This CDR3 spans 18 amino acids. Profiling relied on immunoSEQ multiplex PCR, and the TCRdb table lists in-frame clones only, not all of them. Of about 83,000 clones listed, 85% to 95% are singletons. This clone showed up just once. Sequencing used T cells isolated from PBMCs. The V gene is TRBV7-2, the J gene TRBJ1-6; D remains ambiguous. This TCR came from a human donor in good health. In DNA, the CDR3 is TGTGCCAGCAGCTTAGTCCATTTAGGAGGCTCCTATAATTCACCCCTCCACTTT. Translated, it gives CASSLVHLGGSYNSPLHF.